This passage covers 19 T cell receptor beta chains from one sample sequenced in a study of molecular identifiers for immune sequencing clone quantification. A single record per CDR3 protein comes from TCRdb applying MiXCR to the PCR reads. In the table there are approximately 97,000 distinct CDR3 sequences, 20% to 30% of which are singletons. Source material: naive CD8+ T cells from blood, with Jurkat cell RNA spiked in. The subset denotes: FACS-sorted CD8+CD4-CCR7+CD45RA+ naive T cells. Receptors were obtained from a human donor in good health. Some libraries in this study had Jurkat cell RNA spiked in.

With regard to this clonotype: This may stem from a read error, because a much larger clone lies one nucleotide away. V gene TRBV4-1 combines with J gene TRBJ1-1, with TRBD1 as a possible D gene (6 bases). Germline-derived CDR1 and CDR2 are MGHRA and YSYEKL. This CDR3 is 14 amino acids long. CDR3 nucleotide sequence: TGCGCCGGCAGCCAAGGGGGGGCGTACACTGAAGCTTTCTTT. Its protein product is CAGSQGGAYTEAFF.

This clonotype was counted many times. J is TRBJ2-3 and V is TRBV24-1; 11 bases map to TRBD2. The germline V gene encodes CDR1 KGHDR and CDR2 SFDVKD. CDR3 length: 13 residues. The ends lost 12 bases at V and 9 bases at J; junction bases unmatched: 10. The CDR3 DNA is TGTGCCGCAACTAGCGGGGGAGCCGGGACGCAGTATTTT. Translation gives CAATSGGAGTQYF.

To note about this clonotype: A junction end diverges from the germline sequence, so it may reflect a read error. The chain joins TRBV19 to TRBJ2-1; TRBD1 matches at 7 bases. Germline assignment: CDR1 LNHDA and CDR2 SQIVND (reference sequence). The CDR3 spans 15 residues. In DNA, the CDR3 is TGTGCCAGTAGTATAGTTTACAGGGGTTACAATGGGCAGTTCTTC. This translates into CASSIVYRGYNGQFF.

About this clonotype: A much larger clonotype is one base distant, so this may be a read error. This chain links TRBV28 with TRBJ2-3; D not resolved. Germline V gives CDR1 MDHEN, CDR2 SYDVKM. The CDR3 runs 13 residues. The CDR3 protein is CASSRENTATQYF. The CDR3, as DNA: TGTGCCAGCAGTCGTGAGAACACAGCTACGCAGTATTTT.

This clonotype was seen ten or more times. The chain carries TRBV28 and TRBJ1-6; tentatively, D is TRBD1 (6 bases). Germline loops: CDR1 MDHEN, CDR2 SYDVKM. The V gene lost 4 bases and the J gene lost 6 bases, with 10 bases spanning the gap. There are 14 residues in the CDR3. Written as DNA, the CDR3 is TGTGCCAGCAGTTCGGACAGAATTAATTCACCCCTCCACTTT. Its protein product is CASSSDRINSPLHF.

This clonotype was detected ten times or more. The chain combines TRBV3-1 with TRBJ2-3; D unresolved. From germline, CDR1 is LGHDT and CDR2 YNNKEL (reference sequence). This CDR3 is built from 15 residues. Trimming took 0 bases from V and 4 from J, leaving 11 bases between them. Written as DNA, the CDR3 is TGTGCCAGCAGCCAAGATCTGGGCTCCGCAGATACGCAGTATTTT. Its translation is CASSQDLGSADTQYF.

This clonotype has at least ten counts. V gene TRBV27 combines with J gene TRBJ2-3; D is possibly TRBD2 (7 bases). The germline gives CDR1 MNHEY, CDR2 SMNVEV (reference sequence). The CDR3 consists of 15 residues. V was pared by 2 bases and J by 2 bases, with 11 bases between. This chain's CDR3 is CASSLTGGFTDTQYF. CDR3 nucleotides: TGTGCCAGCAGTTTAACGGGGGGCTTCACAGATACGCAGTATTTT.

This clonotype showed up many times. This rearrangement joins TRBV5-1 to TRBJ1-1; 8 bases are a match to TRBD1. V trimming: 3 bases; J trimming: 6 bases; junction bases outside the gene matches: 7. The CDR3 is made up of 14 amino acids. CDR1 is SGHRS, CDR2 YFSETQ, per germline. In nucleotides, the CDR3 is TGCGCCAGCAGCTCCACCTGGACAGGGCCTGAAGCTTTCTTT. This sequence encodes CASSSTWTGPEAFF.

Of note for this clonotype: At one of its ends the junction is not consistent with the germline gene, which may arise from a read error. The chain recombines TRBV13 with TRBJ2-1, with TRBD2 as a possible D gene (6 bases). Germline-derived CDR1 and CDR2 are PRHDT and FYEKMQ (reference sequence). The CDR3 is 16 amino acids. The CDR3: CASSLAVTSSAREQVF. CDR3 nucleotides: TGCGCCAGCAGCTTAGCCGTAACCTCTAGCGCTCGGGAGCAGGTCTTC.

For this clonotype: Given a much more abundant clone one base away, this may be a read error. The V gene is TRBV14, the J gene TRBJ2-5; D remains unclear. Germline CDR1 and CDR2: SGHDN and FVKESK. This CDR3 comprises 13 residues. The CDR3 reads CAGSLRTWETQYF. For the CDR3, the DNA is TGTGCCGGCAGCCTACGCACTTGGGAGACCCAGTACTTC. The full variable domain, in which reference TRBV14 and TRBJ2-5 provide the parts outside the CDR3, is EAGVTQFPSHSVIEKGQTVTLRCDPISGHDNLYWYRRVMGKEIKFLLHFVKESKQDESGMPNNRFLAERTGGTYSTLKVQPAELEDSGVYFCAGSLRTWETQYFGPGTRLLVL.

This clonotype showed up many times. V gene TRBV24-1 combines with J gene TRBJ2-1, with D unclear. The CDR3 consists of 15 residues. V gave up 3 bases and J gave up 0 bases, with 8 bases separating them. The V gene's germline CDR1 is KGHDR and CDR2 SFDVKD. The CDR3 loop is CATSDKVSSYNEQFF. The CDR3 DNA is TGTGCCACCAGTGATAAGGTGAGCTCCTACAATGAGCAGTTCTTC.

This clonotype was seen ten or more times. This rearrangement joins TRBV7-9 to TRBJ2-2, with TRBD2 matching over 7 bases. Germline lookup yields CDR1 SEHNR and CDR2 FQNEAQ (reference sequence). This CDR3 has 16 residues. Trimming cost V 5 bases and J 1 base; bases outside gene matches: 7. As DNA, the CDR3 is TGTGCCAGCAGCCCCGGAGCGGGGTTGAACACCGGGGAGCTGTTTTTT. Its translation: CASSPGAGLNTGELFF.

This clonotype appeared many times. The rearrangement joins TRBV5-6 to TRBJ2-3; TRBD1 matches at 10 bases. V gave up 0 bases and J gave up 4 bases; unmatched junction bases: 5. The CDR3 covers 16 residues. Germline V gene sequence: CDR1 SGHDT, CDR2 YYEEEE. CDR3 in amino acids: CASSLGDRGYSDTQYF. CDR3 nucleotide sequence: TGTGCCAGCAGCTTGGGGGACAGGGGTTATTCAGATACGCAGTATTTT.

This clonotype was found many times. The chain uses TRBV9 and TRBJ2-2; D is uncertain. Germline V gene lookup returns CDR1 SGDLS and CDR2 YYNGEE. Trimming stripped 0 bases from V and 2 bases from J, with 2 bases between. CDR3 length equals 13 residues. CDR3 nucleotide sequence: TGTGCCAGCAGCGTAGGAAACACCGGGGAGCTGTTTTTT. Translating it yields CASSVGNTGELFF.

This clonotype has ten or more counts. This sequence joins TRBV4-3 and TRBJ2-2; perhaps TRBD2 as D (6 bases). Germline CDR1 LGHNA, CDR2 YSLEER. This CDR3 is built from 15 residues. Trimming pared 0 bases from V and 6 bases from J, leaving 11 bases between. The CDR3 coding sequence is TGCGCCAGCAGCCAAGATACCCGGGGGTCCGGGGAGCTGTTTTTT. It specifies CASSQDTRGSGELFF.

In this sample, this clonotype turned up once. A read error is possible here, since a much larger clone lies one base away. V gene TRBV2 combines with J gene TRBJ2-3, with 11 bases matching TRBD1. After removal of 3 bases from V and 8 bases from J, the junction contained 7 bases not matched to a gene. Per germline, CDR1 SNHLY and CDR2 FYNNEI. This CDR3 has 15 amino acids. The CDR3 protein is CASSEGQGGPGTQYF. The CDR3 DNA reads as TGTGCCAGCAGTGAGGGACAGGGGGGACCAGGTACGCAGTATTTT. Complete variable domain (other parts from reference TRBV2 and TRBJ2-3): EPEVTQTPSHQVTQMGQEVILRCVPISNHLYFYWYRQILGQKVEFLVSFYNNEISEKSEIFDDQFSVERPDGSNFTLKIRSTKLEDSAMYFCASSEGQGGPGTQYFGPGTRLTVL.

On this clonotype itself: Possible read error: a much larger clone is one base away. The chain is built from TRBV29-1 and TRBJ1-3, with D possibly matching TRBD1 (5 bases). CDR3 length: 14 amino acids. V was shortened by 5 bases and J by 4 bases, with 15 bases between the two germline ends. From germline, CDR1 is SQVTM and CDR2 ANQGSEA. CDR3 residues: CSVKIRGRGNTIYF. The CDR3 DNA is TGCAGCGTTAAAATTAGGGGCCGCGGAAACACCATATATTTT.

With regard to this clonotype: At one end, the junction sequence differs from germline, possibly due to a read error. J is TRBJ2-3 and V is TRBV12-3 or TRBV12-4; no clear D. CDR3 length: 12 residues. CDR3 in amino acids: CASRHSTDAQYF. CDR3 DNA: TGTGCCAGCAGACACAGCACAGATGCGCAGTATTTT.

This clonotype was recorded many times. CDR3 bases: TGTGCCAGCAGCCCTGTGACAGGACTTAATGAAAAACTGTTTTTT. Protein: CASSPVTGLNEKLFF. V usage is TRBV7-9 and J usage is TRBJ1-4, with D perhaps matching TRBD1 (6 bases). Trimming cost V 5 bases and J 4 bases, with 14 bases left between them. Germline V gene data show CDR1 as SEHNR and CDR2 as FQNEAQ (reference sequence). The CDR3 is 15 amino acids. The whole variable domain, remainder taken from reference TRBV7-9 and TRBJ1-4, is DTGVSQNPRHKITKRGQNVTFRCDPISEHNRLYWYRQTLGQGPEFLTYFQNEAQLEKSRLLSDRFSAERPKGSFSTLEIQRTEQGDSAMYLCASSPVTGLNEKLFFGSGTQLSVL.